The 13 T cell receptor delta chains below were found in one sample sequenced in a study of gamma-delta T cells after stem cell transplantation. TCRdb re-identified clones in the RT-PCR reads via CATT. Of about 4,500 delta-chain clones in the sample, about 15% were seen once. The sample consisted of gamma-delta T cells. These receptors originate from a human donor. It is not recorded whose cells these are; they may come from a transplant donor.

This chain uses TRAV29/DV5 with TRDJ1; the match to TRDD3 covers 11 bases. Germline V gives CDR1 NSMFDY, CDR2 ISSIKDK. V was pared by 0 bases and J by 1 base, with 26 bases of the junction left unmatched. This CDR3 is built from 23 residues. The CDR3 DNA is TGTGCAGCAAGCGTGAGATGTCTCACCCTGGGGGATACACGGAGAGGTCTCACCGATAAACTCATCTTT. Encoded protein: CAASVRCLTLGDTRRGLTDKLIF.

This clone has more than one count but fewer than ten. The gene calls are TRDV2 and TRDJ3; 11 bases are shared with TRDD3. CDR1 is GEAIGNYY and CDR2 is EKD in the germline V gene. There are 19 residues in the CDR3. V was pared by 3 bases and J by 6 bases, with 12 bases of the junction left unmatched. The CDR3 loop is CACDPVLGDTPLDTRQMFF. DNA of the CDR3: TGTGCCTGTGACCCTGTCCTGGGGGATACCCCCTTGGACACCCGACAGATGTTTTTC.

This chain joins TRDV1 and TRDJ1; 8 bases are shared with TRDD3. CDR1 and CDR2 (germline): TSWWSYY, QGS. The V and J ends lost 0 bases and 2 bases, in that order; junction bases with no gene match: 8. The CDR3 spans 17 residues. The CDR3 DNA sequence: TGTGCTCTTGGGGAACTGGCGACTGGGGGGCCTACCGATAAACTCATCTTT. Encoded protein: CALGELATGGPTDKLIF.

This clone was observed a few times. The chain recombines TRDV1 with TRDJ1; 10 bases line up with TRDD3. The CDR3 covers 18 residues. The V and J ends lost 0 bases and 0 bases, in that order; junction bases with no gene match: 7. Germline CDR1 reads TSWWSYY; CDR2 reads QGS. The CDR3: CALGELPVLGDYTDKLIF. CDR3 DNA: TGTGCTCTTGGGGAACTCCCGGTACTGGGGGATTACACCGATAAACTCATCTTT.

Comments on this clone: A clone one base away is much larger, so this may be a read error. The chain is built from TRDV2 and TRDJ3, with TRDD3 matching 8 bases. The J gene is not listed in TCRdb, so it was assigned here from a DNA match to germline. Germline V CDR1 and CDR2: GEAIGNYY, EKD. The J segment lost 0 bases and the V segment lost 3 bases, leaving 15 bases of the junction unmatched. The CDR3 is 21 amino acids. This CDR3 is CACDPVLGGRPGSWDTRQMFF. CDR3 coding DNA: TGTGCCTGTGACCCGGTACTGGGGGGTCGACCCGGCTCCTGGGACACCCGACAGATGTTTTTC.

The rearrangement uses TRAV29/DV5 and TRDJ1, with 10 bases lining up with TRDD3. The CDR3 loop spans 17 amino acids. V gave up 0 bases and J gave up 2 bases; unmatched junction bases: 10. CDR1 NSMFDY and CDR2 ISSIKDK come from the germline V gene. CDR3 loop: CAASVRGGYAGTDKLIF. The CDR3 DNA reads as TGTGCAGCAAGCGTTCGGGGGGGATACGCGGGAACCGATAAACTCATCTTT.

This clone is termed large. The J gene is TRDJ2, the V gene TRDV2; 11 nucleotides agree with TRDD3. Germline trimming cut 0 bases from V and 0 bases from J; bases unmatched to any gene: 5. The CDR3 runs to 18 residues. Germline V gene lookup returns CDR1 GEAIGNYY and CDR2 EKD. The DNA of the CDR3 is TGTGCCTGTGACACCATACTGGGGGATATTACTTTGACAGCACAACTCTTCTTT. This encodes CACDTILGDITLTAQLFF.

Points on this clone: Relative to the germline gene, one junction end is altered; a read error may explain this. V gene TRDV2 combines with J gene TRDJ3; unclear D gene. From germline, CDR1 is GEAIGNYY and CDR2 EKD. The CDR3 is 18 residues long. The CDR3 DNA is TGTGCCTGTGACACCGCGGGTAGTCACTCCTGGTACACCCTACAGATGTTTTTC. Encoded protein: CACDTAGSHSWYTLQMFF.

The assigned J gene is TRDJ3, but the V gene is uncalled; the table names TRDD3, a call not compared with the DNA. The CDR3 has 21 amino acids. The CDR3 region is CALSPRVHRAPRSWDTRQLFF. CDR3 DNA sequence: TGTGCCTTGTCTCCTCGTGTACACAGGGCACCGAGGTCCTGGGACACCAGACAGCTGTTTTTC.

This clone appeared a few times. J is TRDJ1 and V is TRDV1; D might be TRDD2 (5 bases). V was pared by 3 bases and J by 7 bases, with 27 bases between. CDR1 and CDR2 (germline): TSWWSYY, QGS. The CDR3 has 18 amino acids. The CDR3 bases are TGTGCTCTTGGGGATCACTGTGCCTTCGAGTACGTTAGTGGTAAACTCATCTTT. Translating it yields CALGDHCAFEYVSGKLIF.

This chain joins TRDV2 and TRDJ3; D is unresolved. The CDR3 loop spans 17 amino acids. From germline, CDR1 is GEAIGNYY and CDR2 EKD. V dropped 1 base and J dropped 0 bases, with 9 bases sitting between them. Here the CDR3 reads CACDTVVSSWDTRQMFF. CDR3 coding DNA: TGTGCCTGTGACACTGTGGTGAGCTCCTGGGACACCCGACAGATGTTTTTC.

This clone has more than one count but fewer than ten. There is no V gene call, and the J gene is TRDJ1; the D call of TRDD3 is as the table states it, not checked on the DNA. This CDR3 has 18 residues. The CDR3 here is CARLFLLSGDRDTDKLIF. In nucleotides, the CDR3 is TGTGCCCGCCTATTCCTTCTTTCGGGGGATAGGGACACCGATAAACTCATCTTT.

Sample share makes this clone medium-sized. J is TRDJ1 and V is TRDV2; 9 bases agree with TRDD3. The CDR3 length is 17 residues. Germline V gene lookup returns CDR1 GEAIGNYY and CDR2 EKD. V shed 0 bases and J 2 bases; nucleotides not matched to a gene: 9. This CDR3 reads CACDTGTGGVLTDKLIF. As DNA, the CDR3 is TGTGCCTGTGACACCGGTACTGGGGGAGTATTGACCGATAAACTCATCTTT.